These T cell receptor beta chains were read from a single sample in a study of blood T cell repertoires in COVID-19. Sequencing used immunoSEQ multiplex PCR; TCRdb keeps in-frame clones, though not all of them. The sample consists of 300,000 to 400,000 clones, more than 70% of them appearing once. Sequences were obtained from peripheral blood. The receptors come from a woman aged 45 to 65 who had recovered from COVID-19. CDR3s include the opening cysteine and the closing phenylalanine or tryptophan. The order of the fields is J gene, CDR3 length, D gene, clone size, V gene, CDR3 protein, CDR3 DNA. D genes are given only for firm matches. Some rows mark clone size as missing; the rest say once, few, many or name a class of expanded clone.

>TRBJ1-5|14|-|-|TRBV4-1
CASSQAGGNQPQHF
TGCGCCAGCAGCCAAGCCGGGGGCAATCAGCCCCAGCATTTT
>TRBJ1-1|15|TRBD1|-|TRBV9
CASSVDPGGVTEAFF
TGTGCCAGCAGCGTAGATCCAGGGGGAGTCACTGAAGCTTTCTTT
>TRBJ1-1|13|-|-|TRBV11-2
CASSQERNTEAFF
TGTGCCAGCAGCCAAGAGAGAAACACTGAAGCTTTCTTT
>TRBJ2-3|15|TRBD1|-|TRBV6-5
CASSYRGTGSSTQYF
TGTGCCAGCAGTTACAGGGGGACAGGGAGTAGTACGCAGTATTTT
>TRBJ1-3|14|TRBD1|-|TRBV7-2
CASRVGGEGNTIYF
TGTGCCAGCAGGGTAGGGGGCGAGGGAAACACCATATATTTT
>TRBJ2-2|14|TRBD2|-|TRBV19
CASSGSLAAGELFF
TGTGCCAGTAGTGGGAGCCTAGCGGCCGGGGAGCTGTTTTTT
>TRBJ1-5|16|-|-|TRBV19
CATGQPNRHSNQPQHF
TGTGCCACCGGACAGCCCAATCGGCATAGCAATCAGCCCCAGCATTTT
>TRBJ2-7|15|TRBD1|-|TRBV11-2
CASSYRRTGINEQYF
TGTGCCAGCAGCTACCGTCGGACAGGGATCAACGAGCAGTACTTC
>TRBJ2-1|16|TRBD1|-|TRBV7-3
CASSLTPGTGSNEQFF
TGTGCCAGCAGCTTAACGCCCGGGACAGGGTCTAATGAGCAGTTCTTC
>TRBJ2-3|17|TRBD2|-|TRBV5-1
CASSLDFASGRTDTQYF
TGCGCCAGCAGCTTGGACTTCGCTAGCGGTCGCACAGATACGCAGTATTTT
>TRBJ1-2|14|TRBD1|once|TRBV5-4
CASSLGGQEYGYTF
TGTGCCAGCAGCTTGGGGGGACAGGAGTATGGCTACACCTTC
>TRBJ1-1|13|-|few|TRBV6-2/TRBV6-3
CASSFRQNTEAFF
TGTGCCAGCAGTTTTCGACAGAACACTGAAGCTTTCTTT
>TRBJ2-3|18|TRBD1|-|TRBV10-3
CAISESMGKGAMPDTQYF
TGTGCCATCAGTGAGTCGATGGGTAAGGGGGCGATGCCAGATACGCAGTATTTT
>TRBJ1-6|17|TRBD1|-|TRBV4-3
CASSQGQGTSYNSPLHF
TGCGCCAGCAGCCAGGGACAGGGGACCTCCTATAATTCACCCCTCCACTTT
>TRBJ1-2|14|-|-|TRBV4-2
CASSQVEGTGGYTF
TGTGCCAGCAGCCAAGTCGAGGGTACTGGGGGCTACACCTTC
>TRBJ2-7|14|TRBD2|-|TRBV25-1
CASSVSSGLDEQYF
TGTGCCAGCAGTGTTTCTAGCGGTTTAGACGAGCAGTACTTC
>TRBJ1-4|15|TRBD1|-|TRBV4-1
CASSARDSPNEKLFF
TGCGCCAGCAGCGCCCGGGACAGCCCTAATGAAAAACTGTTTTTT
>TRBJ1-4|15|TRBD1|-|TRBV28
CASSFTGTVNEKLFF
TGTGCCAGCAGTTTTACCGGGACAGTGAATGAAAAACTGTTTTTT
>TRBJ2-7|13|-|few|TRBV7-3
CASSLTREYEQYF
TGTGCCAGCAGCTTAACACGGGAGTACGAGCAGTACTTC
>TRBJ2-5|13|-|-|TRBV7-2
CASSFNWRETQYF
TGTGCCAGCAGCTTTAACTGGAGGGAGACCCAGTACTTC
>TRBJ1-2|15|-|-|TRBV7-2
CASSLAGVTDYGYTF
TGTGCCAGCAGCTTAGCAGGGGTGACGGACTATGGCTACACCTTC
>TRBJ2-2|17|-|-|TRBV5-1
CASSLGAGASFTGELFF
TGCGCCAGCAGCTTGGGGGCAGGGGCGAGTTTCACCGGGGAGCTGTTTTTT
>TRBJ1-5|14|TRBD1|-|TRBV19
CASSDRAGNQPQHF
TGTGCCAGTAGTGACAGGGCGGGCAATCAGCCCCAGCATTTT
>TRBJ2-1|12|-|-|TRBV12-3/TRBV12-4
CASSRMGAEQFF
TGTGCCAGCAGTCGTATGGGAGCTGAGCAGTTCTTC
>TRBJ1-1|14|-|few|TRBV7-9
CASSSSQVRTEAFF
TGTGCCAGCAGTTCAAGTCAGGTCAGAACTGAAGCTTTCTTT
>TRBJ2-7|11|-|-|TRBV28
CASSLHYEQYF
TGTGCCAGCAGTTTACACTACGAGCAGTACTTC
>TRBJ2-1|14|-|-|TRBV7-2
CASSLFLGSNEQFF
TGTGCCAGCAGCTTATTCCTAGGAAGCAATGAGCAGTTCTTC
>TRBJ2-2|14|TRBD1|-|TRBV6-5
CASRGTGGSGELFF
TGTGCCAGCAGGGGGACAGGGGGCTCCGGGGAGCTGTTTTTT
>TRBJ2-2|13|-|-|TRBV28
CASSPQGIGELFF
TGTGCCAGCAGTCCACAGGGCATCGGGGAGCTGTTTTTT
>TRBJ1-1|15|-|few|TRBV28
CASRLTRTVNTEAFF
TGTGCCAGCAGACTTACACGGACAGTAAACACTGAAGCTTTCTTT
>TRBJ2-5|15|-|-|TRBV2
CASSEVGGRLETQYF
TGTGCCAGCAGTGAAGTAGGGGGTCGGTTAGAGACCCAGTACTTC
>TRBJ2-7|15|TRBD2|-|TRBV7-9
CASSQIAGAGDEQYF
TGTGCCAGCAGCCAAATAGCGGGAGCCGGTGACGAGCAGTACTTC
>TRBJ1-1|15|TRBD1|-|TRBV3-1/TRBV3-2
CASSQTHRGYTEAFF
TGTGCCAGCAGCCAGACCCACAGGGGGTACACTGAAGCTTTCTTT
>TRBJ2-3|16|TRBD1|few|TRBV4-3
CASSQDNTRGRDTQYF
TGCGCCAGCAGCCAAGATAATACCAGGGGGCGAGATACGCAGTATTTT
>TRBJ2-7|13|-|-|TRBV28
CASTGTKNWRQYF
TGTGCCAGCACCGGGACAAAAAACTGGCGGCAGTACTTC
>TRBJ2-7|14|TRBD1|once|TRBV28
CASTSGGNVREQYF
TGTGCCAGCACCTCAGGGGGCAACGTGAGGGAGCAGTACTTC
>TRBJ1-1|14|-|-|TRBV7-8
CASSLDRTNTEAFF
TGTGCCAGCAGCCTGGACAGAACGAACACTGAAGCTTTCTTT
>TRBJ2-7|17|TRBD2|-|TRBV7-6
CASSLDPRSAGGHEQYF
TGTGCCAGCAGCTTAGACCCCCGGAGCGCGGGAGGGCACGAGCAGTACTTC
>TRBJ1-6|17|-|-|TRBV4-2
CASSQGNLRARDSPLHF
TGTGCCAGCAGCCAAGGGAACTTGCGGGCCCGGGATTCACCCCTCCACTTT
>TRBJ2-3|14|TRBD2|-|TRBV28
CASTAGGYTDTQYF
TGTGCCAGCACGGCGGGGGGATACACAGATACGCAGTATTTT
>TRBJ1-2|14|-|-|TRBV4-3
CASSQEDLGGGYTF
TGCGCCAGCAGCCAAGAAGACCTCGGGGGTGGCTACACCTTC